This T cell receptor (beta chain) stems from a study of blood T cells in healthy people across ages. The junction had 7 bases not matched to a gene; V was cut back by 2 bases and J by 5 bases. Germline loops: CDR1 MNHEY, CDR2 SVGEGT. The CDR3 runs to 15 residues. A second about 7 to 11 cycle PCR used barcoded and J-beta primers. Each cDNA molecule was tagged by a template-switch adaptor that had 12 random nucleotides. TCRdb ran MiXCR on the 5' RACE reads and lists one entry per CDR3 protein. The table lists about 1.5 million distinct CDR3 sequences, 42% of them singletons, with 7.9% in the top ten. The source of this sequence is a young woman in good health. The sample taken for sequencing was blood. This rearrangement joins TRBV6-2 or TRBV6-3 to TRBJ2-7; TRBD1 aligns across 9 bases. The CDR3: CASSYATGGLDEQYF. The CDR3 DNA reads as TGTGCCAGCAGTTACGCGACAGGGGGTCTCGACGAGCAGTACTTC.